The 25 T cell receptor beta chains below all came from one sample that was sequenced in a study of T cells after yellow fever vaccination. Via MiXCR, TCRdb re-called the 5' RACE reads, giving one row per CDR3 protein. The table has more than 95,000 distinct CDR3 sequences, 8.9% seen once. This specimen was CD8+ T cells sorted from PBMCs, taken on the day of the yellow fever booster vaccination. These receptors were obtained from a man younger than 35 who received the YFV17D yellow fever vaccine.

The table lists this clonotype with many counts. The rearrangement joins TRBV10-3 to TRBJ2-3; D ambiguous. V was pared by 4 bases and J by 6 bases, with 5 bases between. The CDR3 covers 11 residues. Germline V gene lookup returns CDR1 ENHRY and CDR2 SYGVKD. CDR3 protein: CAISADDTQYF. CDR3 nucleotide sequence: TGTGCCATCAGTGCCGATGATACGCAGTATTTT.

This clonotype was seen at least ten times. The J gene is TRBJ2-7, the V gene TRBV7-9, with TRBD2 identical over 11 bases. J lost 13 bases, V lost 1 base, and 6 bases had no gene match. CDR3 length: 13 residues. Germline lookup yields CDR1 SEHNR and CDR2 FQNEAQ (reference sequence). The CDR3 reads CASSLGQGLAAYF. CDR3 DNA sequence: TGTGCCAGCAGCTTAGGACAGGGACTAGCGGCTTACTTC.

The chain combines TRBV7-9 with TRBJ2-5, with unresolved D. Trimming took 1 base from V and 7 from J, leaving 7 bases between them. Germline CDR1 SEHNR, CDR2 FQNEAQ (reference sequence). The CDR3 spans 12 residues. DNA for the CDR3: TGTGCCAGCAGCTTAGACTTTGGGACCCAGTACTTC. As protein: CASSLDFGTQYF.

This chain uses TRBV4-1 with TRBJ1-5; possibly TRBD1 for D (6 bases). Trimming removed 3 bases at V and 4 bases at J, with 13 bases between. The germline V gene has CDR1 MGHRA and CDR2 YSYEKL. This CDR3 has 15 amino acids. The CDR3 bases are TGCGCCAGCAGCCACCGCGGGACACCAAATCAGCCCCAGCATTTT. This encodes CASSHRGTPNQPQHF.

This chain uses TRBV12-3 or TRBV12-4 with TRBJ2-7; D is possibly TRBD2 (6 bases). V gave up 6 bases and J gave up 4 bases, with 13 bases separating them. This CDR3 is built from 13 residues. CDR3 in amino acids: CASSHGGAYEQYF. The CDR3 DNA reads as TGTGCCAGCAGCCACGGGGGAGCTTACGAGCAGTACTTC.

The J gene is TRBJ2-7, the V gene TRBV28; D could derive from TRBD1 or TRBD2 (5 bases each). The CDR3 is 14 amino acids. Germline V gene lookup returns CDR1 MDHEN and CDR2 SYDVKM. Trimming cost V 5 bases and J 3 bases, with 14 bases left between them. DNA for the CDR3: TGTGCCAGCAGTCCGCGGTTGGGGGTCTACGAGCAGTACGTC. As protein: CASSPRLGVYEQYV.

The chain uses TRBV10-2 and TRBJ2-7, with D perhaps matching TRBD1 or TRBD2 (5 bases each). The germline V and J ends were trimmed by 0 bases and 2 bases, with 8 bases remaining between them. In germline, CDR1 is WSHSY, CDR2 SAAADI. The CDR3 totals 14 residues. The CDR3 nucleotides are TGCGCCAGCAGTGAGTCGGGACCCCCCTACGAGCAGTACGTC. Encoded protein: CASSESGPPYEQYV.

Concerning this clonotype: Just one base apart from a much larger clone, this may be a read error. The chain employs TRBV4-1 and TRBJ2-7; TRBD2 is a possible D gene (5 bases). The CDR3 contains 15 residues. Germline CDR1 MGHRA, CDR2 YSYEKL. V lost 1 base to trimming and J lost 3 bases, with 13 bases between them. CDR3 sequence reads: CASSQVEAEGYEQYF. The CDR3 bases are TGCGCCAGCAGCCAAGTTGAGGCAGAGGGCTACGAGCAGTACTTC.

V usage is TRBV7-9 and J usage is TRBJ2-1, with 12 bases matching TRBD2. This CDR3 is built from 16 residues. Trimming took 3 bases from V and 5 from J; bases not matched to a gene: 5. Looked up from germline, CDR1 is SEHNR and CDR2 is FQNEAQ (reference sequence). CDR3 protein: CASSFGLAGPNNEQFF. CDR3 nucleotides: TGTGCCAGCAGCTTCGGACTAGCGGGGCCGAACAATGAGCAGTTCTTC.

The gene calls are TRBV29-1 and TRBJ2-2; D is ambiguous. The CDR3 extends over 14 amino acids. Germline V CDR1 and CDR2: SQVTM, ANQGSEA. The V end lost 1 base, the J end lost 6 bases, and 12 bases lay between the germline ends. The CDR3 sequence: CSVEGISVAGELFF. CDR3 DNA: TGCAGCGTTGAAGGGATCTCGGTGGCCGGGGAGCTGTTTTTT.

This clonotype was detected many times. V is TRBV7-2 and J is TRBJ1-2, with a weak D call TRBD1 (5 bases). The CDR3 length is 11 residues. The V end was cut by 7 bases, the J end by 7 bases, with 10 bases between. In germline, CDR1 is SGHTA, CDR2 FQGNSA. CDR3 region: CASNWGSGYTF. Here the CDR3 DNA reads TGTGCCAGCAATTGGGGGTCTGGCTACACCTTC.

The rearrangement uses TRBV6-5 and TRBJ1-1; D gene unclear. Germline lookup yields CDR1 MNHEY and CDR2 SVGAGI. The CDR3 sequence is 15 residues long. V shed 0 bases and J shed 5 bases, with 13 bases lying between them. The CDR3 DNA sequence: TGTGCCAGCAGTTACTCGTCGACGGCGGGGACTGAAGCTTTCTTT. This encodes CASSYSSTAGTEAFF.

The J gene is TRBJ2-5, the V gene TRBV7-3; D possibly corresponds to TRBD2 (7 bases). Germline V gene data show CDR1 as SGHTA and CDR2 as FQGTGA. Between the trimmed V and J ends, which lost 5 bases and 5 bases, there was a span of 21 bases. The CDR3 runs to 16 residues. As DNA, the CDR3 is TGTGCCAGCAGCCCACGTCTAGGAGGGGGGGCGGAGACCCAGTACTTC. It yields the protein CASSPRLGGGAETQYF.

V is TRBV19 and J is TRBJ2-3, with a weak D call TRBD2 (5 bases). Germline V lookup: CDR1 LNHDA, CDR2 SQIVND (reference sequence). This CDR3 is 13 amino acids long. The V end was cut by 5 bases, the J end by 8 bases, with 14 bases between. This chain's CDR3 is CASSWGEGRTQYF. As DNA, the CDR3 is TGTGCCAGTAGTTGGGGAGAAGGCCGTACGCAGTATTTT.

V usage is TRBV7-3 and J usage is TRBJ2-2; TRBD1 agrees at 8 bases. V shed 2 bases, J shed 5 bases, and the junction held 4 bases outside the gene matches. Germline V gene data show CDR1 as SGHTA and CDR2 as FQGTGA. The CDR3 is 15 amino acids. CDR3: CASSLVTGGTGELFF. The CDR3 DNA sequence: TGTGCCAGCAGCTTAGTCACAGGGGGAACCGGGGAGCTGTTTTTT. Variable domain in full (rest from reference TRBV7-3 and TRBJ2-2): GAGVSQTPSNKVTEKGKYVELRCDPISGHTALYWYRQSLGQGPEFLIYFQGTGAADDSGLPNDRFFAVRPEGSVSTLKIQRTERGDSAVYLCASSLVTGGTGELFFGEGSRLTVL.

This clonotype appeared a few times. The genes are TRBV12-3 or TRBV12-4 and TRBJ1-4; 10 nucleotides match TRBD1. Trimming at V came to 5 bases and at J to 7 bases, leaving 4 bases not matched to a gene. The CDR3 has 14 residues. The CDR3 here is CASSPRTGGEKLFF. CDR3 bases: TGTGCCAGCAGTCCGAGGACAGGGGGTGAAAAACTGTTTTTT.

This chain connects TRBV6-6 to TRBJ1-1; D not resolved. The CDR3 has 11 residues. V lost 8 bases, J lost 3 bases, and 7 bases lay in between. CDR1 and CDR2 (germline): MNHNY, SVGAGI (reference sequence). The CDR3 nucleotides read TGTGCCAGCTCGAGGTACACTGAAGCTTTCTTT. Translating it yields CASSRYTEAFF.

At least ten counts were recorded for this clonotype. The chain is built from TRBV7-2 and TRBJ2-7; 8 bases fit TRBD1. Germline V gene data show CDR1 as SGHTA and CDR2 as FQGNSA. Trimming took 4 bases from V and 3 from J; bases not matched to a gene: 5. This CDR3 has 14 amino acids. CDR3 loop: CASSYGTGSYEQYF. CDR3 in DNA: TGTGCCAGCAGCTATGGGACAGGCAGCTACGAGCAGTACTTC.

The chain is built from TRBV4-1 and TRBJ2-2; no clear D. The CDR3 extends over 14 amino acids. CDR1 and CDR2 from the germline V gene are MGHRA and YSYEKL. Between the trimmed V and J ends, which lost 1 base and 4 bases, there was a span of 7 bases. As DNA, the CDR3 is TGCGCCAGCAGCCAAGCTGGGGTCACCGGGGAGCTGTTTTTT. Amino acids: CASSQAGVTGELFF.

The V gene is TRBV25-1, the J gene TRBJ2-3; tentatively, D is TRBD2 (5 bases). The germline V gene has CDR1 MGHDK and CDR2 SYGVNS. This CDR3 contains 15 residues. V was cut by 1 base and J by 4 bases, with 12 bases left in between. CDR3 bases: TGTGCCAGCAGTGAATTCCGGGGTTCGGCAGATACGCAGTATTTT. This encodes CASSEFRGSADTQYF.

This clonotype has just a few counts. The chain carries TRBV25-1 and TRBJ1-6, with D unresolved. The V gene lost 5 bases and the J gene lost 7 bases, with 9 bases spanning the gap. Germline lookup yields CDR1 MGHDK and CDR2 SYGVNS. The CDR3 extends over 13 amino acids. CDR3 DNA sequence: TGTGCCAGCAGTTCTTACGGGAATTCACCCCTCCACTTT. This translates into CASSSYGNSPLHF. The full variable domain, its missing parts supplied by reference TRBV25-1 and TRBJ1-6, is EADIYQTPRYLVIGTGKKITLECSQTMGHDKMYWYQQDPGMELHLIHYSYGVNSTEKGDLSSESTVSRIRTEHFPLTLESARPSHTSQYLCASSSYGNSPLHFGNGTRLTVT.

A few counts support this clonotype. CDR3: CASSASLATNEKLFF. The CDR3 region has the DNA TGTGCCAGCAGTGCCTCTTTAGCAACTAATGAAAAACTGTTTTTT. This chain joins TRBV5-4 and TRBJ1-4; D unclear. This CDR3 is 15 amino acids long. With 5 bases removed from V and 0 bases from J, the gap between germline ends came to 11 bases. Looked up from germline, CDR1 is SGHNT and CDR2 is YYREEE (reference sequence).

In this sample, this clonotype turned up many times. This chain connects TRBV4-3 to TRBJ1-2; no clear D. CDR3 size: 17 residues. V was trimmed by 4 bases and J by 4 bases, leaving 22 bases between them. Germline V gene data show CDR1 as LGHNA and CDR2 as YSLEER. Here the CDR3 reads CASSPSRSPGVVYGYTF. The CDR3 DNA is TGCGCCAGCAGCCCTAGCAGGTCGCCTGGTGTGGTCTATGGCTACACCTTC.

There are a few counts of this clonotype. The rearrangement uses TRBV19 and TRBJ2-7, with 7 bases matching TRBD1. The CDR3 covers 13 residues. V shed 10 bases and J 2 bases; nucleotides not matched to a gene: 8. CDR1 and CDR2 from the germline V gene are LNHDA and SQIVND (reference sequence). The CDR3, as DNA: TGTGCCACCCGGGACAGCCGGGCCTACGAGCAGTACTTC. This gives the protein CATRDSRAYEQYF. Looking up the rest from reference TRBV19 and TRBJ2-7 gives the full variable domain: DGGITQSPKYLFRKEGQNVTLSCEQNLNHDAMYWYRQDPGQGLRLIYYSQIVNDFQKGDIAEGYSVSREKKESFPLTVTSAQKNPTAFYLCATRDSRAYEQYFGPGTRLTVT.

In this sample, this clonotype turned up a few times. The V gene is TRBV24-1, the J gene TRBJ1-5; D not certain. The CDR3 is 13 residues long. Germline V gives CDR1 KGHDR, CDR2 SFDVKD. V gave up 4 bases and J gave up 12 bases, with 15 bases separating them. The CDR3 spells CATSESPGALQHF. The DNA of the CDR3 is TGTGCCACCAGTGAATCGCCGGGAGCGCTCCAGCATTTT.